The clone carrying this T cell receptor beta chain was seen only a few times. CDR3 length: 15 amino acids. CDR1 is SNHLY and CDR2 is FYNNEI in the germline V gene. V shed 8 bases and J 5 bases; nucleotides not matched to a gene: 10. This specimen belongs to a study of identical twins. In TCRdb, the 5' RACE reads were re-called with MiXCR into one record per CDR3 protein. The data hold about 390,000 distinct CDR3 sequences, with roughly 9% observed a single time. Sequencing was done on a sample of naive T cells sorted from blood. This receptor was obtained from a woman in her forties or fifties in good health. The genes are TRBV2 and TRBJ2-1, with 9 bases aligning to TRBD1. CDR3 nucleotides: TGTGCCAGCCGCCGGCCACAGGGGGCCGACAATGAGCAGTTCTTC. Protein product: CASRRPQGADNEQFF.